This TCR beta chain was sequenced in a study of T cell changes during pregnancy in multiple sclerosis. TCRdb keeps only in-frame clones here, not all; method: immunoSEQ multiplex PCR. The sample contains about 92,000 clones, around 93% of which appear only once. Germline V gene lookup returns CDR1 MNHNS and CDR2 SASEGT. V was pared by 1 base and J by 5 bases, with 7 bases of the junction left unmatched. This CDR3 is 15 amino acids long. Sample: peripheral blood, taken in the third trimester of pregnancy. The source is a female donor with multiple sclerosis, enrolled in a pregnancy study. The chain employs TRBV6-1 and TRBJ2-5; 7 bases map to TRBD2. DNA of the CDR3: TGTGCCAGCAGTGAAGGGGGAGGGTCCCGGGAGACCCAGTACTTC. Its translation: CASSEGGGSRETQYF.